Listed below are T cell receptor beta chains from one sample, sequenced in a study of identical twins. TCRdb re-called the 5' RACE reads with MiXCR, one entry per CDR3 protein. The table records over 600,000 distinct CDR3 sequences, less than 25% of them present only once. These data also featured in a second study, about T cells expressing NK-cell markers.

Sequencing was done on a sample of PBMCs. The origin of the receptors is a woman aged 18-29 years in good health. The CDR3 runs from the conserved cysteine through the conserved F or W. The D gene is left open where the match is weak. Clone sizes are given selectively: once, few, many, or a class where the clone is expanded.

j_gene | abundance | d_gene | v_gene | CDR3nt | CDR3aa
TRBJ2-1 | . | . | TRBV20-1 | TGCAGTGCTCTGAGGGGATCCTACAATGAGCAGTTCTTC | CSALRGSYNEQFF
TRBJ2-3 | few | . | TRBV3-1 | TGTGCCAGCAGCCAAGAGCGGGCCCTTGGGGATACGCAGTATTTT | CASSQERALGDTQYF
TRBJ2-4 | few | TRBD1 | TRBV15 | TGTGCCACCAGCACGACAGGGGGAAACATTCAGTACTTC | CATSTTGGNIQYF
TRBJ1-1 | . | . | TRBV20-1 | TGCAGTGCCCCCCGCGAAGTCTCGAACACTGAAGCTTTCTTT | CSAPREVSNTEAFF
TRBJ2-1 | . | . | TRBV6-1 | TGTGCCAGCAGTGAAGTCCCGACGGGCGGTGAGCAGTTCTTC | CASSEVPTGGEQFF
TRBJ2-2 | . | . | TRBV18 | TGTGCCAGCTCCGCGGTTCGGCAGGGCCACACCGGGGAGCTGTTTTTT | CASSAVRQGHTGELFF
TRBJ2-7 | . | . | TRBV7-8 | TGTGCCAGCAGCTTACTTCGAGACACGGCGTACGAGCAGTACTTC | CASSLLRDTAYEQYF
TRBJ2-4 | . | . | TRBV7-9 | TGTGCCAGCAGCTTAGTTGTACAGGGAGGAGGCAAAAACATTCAGTACTTC | CASSLVVQGGGKNIQYF
TRBJ2-1 | few | TRBD2 | TRBV6-2/TRBV6-3 | TGTGCCAGCAGTTGGTGGGAGGGCAATGAGCAGTTCTTC | CASSWWEGNEQFF
TRBJ1-1 | many | . | TRBV5-1 | TGCGCCAGCAGCTTATCCACAGGGTATGGTTTCGCTGAAGCTTTCTTT | CASSLSTGYGFAEAFF
TRBJ2-3 | . | . | TRBV20-1 | TGCAGTGCCCGATTCTCTAGCGCCTCTAGCACAGATACGCAGTATTTT | CSARFSSASSTDTQYF
TRBJ2-1 | few | . | TRBV5-5 | TGTGCCAGCAGCGGGAACAGGGTTGAGCAGTTCTTC | CASSGNRVEQFF
TRBJ2-7 | . | . | TRBV9 | TGTGCCAGCAGCGTCGCGGGGCGGTACGAGCAGTACTTC | CASSVAGRYEQYF
TRBJ2-5 | many | . | TRBV9 | TGTGCCAGCAGCGTAGTGGGGCAGGGAGGAGAGACCCAGTACTTC | CASSVVGQGGETQYF
TRBJ2-5 | few | TRBD2 | TRBV7-9 | TGTGCCAGCAGCTTAGTGGGGACTACTAAAGAGACCCAGTACTTC | CASSLVGTTKETQYF
TRBJ2-7 | . | TRBD2 | TRBV20-1 | TGCAGTGCTAGCGGAAGTGGCGGACTAGCTCCCTACGAGCAGTACTTC | CSASGSGGLAPYEQYF
TRBJ2-2 | many | TRBD1 | TRBV20-1 | TGCAGTGCTAGAGATGGGAGGACAGGGAGCACCGGGGAGCTGTTTTTT | CSARDGRTGSTGELFF
TRBJ2-7 | few | TRBD1 | TRBV6-1 | TGTGCCAGCAGTACCCCTACAGGGGTGAACGAGCAGTACTTC | CASSTPTGVNEQYF
TRBJ1-1 | few | . | TRBV27 | TGTGCCAGCAGCCCCGAGGGGGAGATGAACACTGAAGCTTTCTTT | CASSPEGEMNTEAFF